The 10 T cell receptor beta chains in this list originate from one sample, sequenced in a study of human T cells and chemical hapten exposure. As to time point: pre-sensitization, week 0. Treatment: therapeutic diphenylcyclopropenone sensitization with weekly scalp DPC. MiXCR was run by TCRdb on the RACE reads, yielding one entry per CDR3 protein. The sample contains some 360,000 distinct CDR3 sequences, 5.1% of which appear only once. Sample: whole blood, taken in connection with sensitization to the hapten diphenylcyclopropenone (DPC). These receptors came from a woman aged 45 to 65 with alopecia areata. Some clones in this sample may be carry-over from other donors' samples.

This clonotype was observed many times. This rearrangement joins TRBV27 to TRBJ2-5; a weak D match, TRBD2 (7 bases). The CDR3 runs to 14 residues. Between the trimmed V and J ends, which lost 5 bases and 4 bases, there was a span of 14 bases. Germline assignment: CDR1 MNHEY and CDR2 SMNVEV (reference sequence). CDR3 in DNA: TGTGCCAGCAGTCGCGGCGGGGGCGGAGAGACCCAGTACTTC. Its protein is CASSRGGGGETQYF.

This clonotype was observed many times. The chain joins TRBV6-2 or TRBV6-3 to TRBJ2-7; D not certain. This CDR3 is built from 11 residues. Germline CDR1 reads MNHEY; CDR2 reads SVGEGT. Deletions cut 8 bases from V and 4 bases from J, with 9 bases between. The CDR3 nucleotides read TGTGCCAGCTCCCTCCTTTACGAGCAGTACTTC. Protein: CASSLLYEQYF.

V gene TRBV12-3 or TRBV12-4 combines with J gene TRBJ2-5; TRBD2 agrees at 9 bases. The CDR3 is 15 amino acids. Trimming removed 6 bases from V and 5 bases from J; junction bases left unmatched: 10. CDR3 DNA: TGTGCCAGCAGGGGGACTAGCCCTAAATTCGAGACCCAGTACTTC. Residues: CASRGTSPKFETQYF.

In this sample, this clonotype turned up many times. The chain employs TRBV6-1 and TRBJ1-1, with D perhaps TRBD1 (6 bases). Germline V gene sequence: CDR1 MNHNS, CDR2 SASEGT. This CDR3 has 14 residues. Trimming removed 4 bases from V and 4 bases from J, with 13 bases in between. CDR3 DNA sequence: TGTGCCAGCAGTGGGGGGGGGCGGATCACTGAAGCTTTCTTT. This encodes CASSGGGRITEAFF.

Here the CDR3 reads CASSTSRSNQPQHF. The CDR3 DNA follows: TGTGCCAGCAGTACCTCCCGTAGCAATCAGCCCCAGCATTTT. The rearrangement links TRBV12-3 or TRBV12-4 to TRBJ1-5; unclear D gene. V lost 5 bases and J lost 0, with 8 bases in between. This CDR3 comprises 14 residues.

This clonotype was detected many times. The gene calls are TRBV27 and TRBJ1-2, with D uncertain. V lost 3 bases and J 2 bases, leaving 7 bases between the germline ends. CDR3 length: 13 amino acids. Germline loops: CDR1 MNHEY, CDR2 SMNVEV (reference sequence). The CDR3 here is CASSFEGNYGYTF. The CDR3 DNA sequence: TGTGCCAGCAGTTTTGAGGGCAACTATGGCTACACCTTC.

This clonotype was observed at least ten times. This sequence joins TRBV12-3 or TRBV12-4 and TRBJ2-7; maybe TRBD1 (5 bases). V gave up 5 bases and J gave up 5 bases, with 10 bases separating them. This CDR3 has 12 amino acids. CDR3 nucleotides: TGTGCCAGCAGTGGGGCCGAAAACGAGCAGTACTTC. This translates into CASSGAENEQYF.

This clonotype has only a few counts. The CDR3 spells CASSFGPQQYF. CDR3 nucleotide sequence: TGTGCCAGCAGCTTTGGCCCCCAGCAGTACTTC. This chain uses TRBV5-6 with TRBJ2-7; D unresolved. V was trimmed by 2 bases and J by 8 bases, leaving 8 bases between them. This CDR3 spans 11 amino acids. Germline loops: CDR1 SGHDT, CDR2 YYEEEE.

This clonotype appeared many times. The chain recombines TRBV6-6 with TRBJ1-5; a possible D gene is TRBD1 (5 bases). The CDR3 loop spans 14 amino acids. V was shortened by 4 bases and J by 7 bases, with 14 bases between the two germline ends. Germline loops: CDR1 MNHNY, CDR2 SVGAGI (reference sequence). DNA for the CDR3: TGTGCCAGCAGTTCTCGGCAGGGAGGACAGCCCCAGCATTTT. This codes for CASSSRQGGQPQHF.

Only a few counts were recorded for this clonotype. The gene calls are TRBV5-1 and TRBJ2-3, with a possible D match to TRBD2 (6 bases). The ends were cut back, 0 bases at V and 6 bases at J, with 11 bases in the middle. The CDR3 sequence is 14 residues long. Germline loops: CDR1 SGHRS, CDR2 YFSETQ. CDR3 residues: CASSLGSGYDTQYF. DNA of the CDR3: TGCGCCAGCAGCTTGGGGAGCGGGTATGATACGCAGTATTTT. Based on the CDR3 plus reference TRBV5-1 and TRBJ2-3, the full variable domain is KAGVTQTPRYLIKTRGQQVTLSCSPISGHRSVSWYQQTPGQGLQFLFEYFSETQRNKGNFPGRFSGRQFSNSRSEMNVSTLELGDSALYLCASSLGSGYDTQYFGPGTRLTVL.